This record looks at one TCR beta chain sequence and its context. The antigen is undetermined. These donors, healthy bone marrow donors, were studied. The sample originates from a study of cytomegalovirus exposure and HLA in healthy donors. Background on the study: Among around 400 genotyped donors, approximately 80% fell in the Caucasian-associated ancestry cluster.

Primers: 60 Vbeta forward and 13 Jbeta reverse. In the original processing: Counted up in a later analysis, unique TCR beta chains came to 60 million to 95 million, with around 12 million shared. Libraries were prepared by immunoSEQ multiplex PCR; TCRdb keeps only in-frame clonotypes and omits some of them. V and J calls and clone size are those listed in that table; D and trimming were worked out from the DNA. The table records some 120,000 clones, 75% to 85% of them present only once. Study conclusions and caveats: A later analysis linked a missense DCLRE1C variant to TCR beta V- and J-gene trimming.

The CDR3 runs 13 residues. Losses at the gene ends were 5 bases for V and 6 bases for J; bases not matched to a gene: 2. CDR1 and CDR2 from the germline V gene are MDHEN and SYDVKM. The clonotype comes from a man between 25 and 39 years old in good health and CMV-seronegative. This chain joins TRBV28 and TRBJ1-4; 8 bases map to TRBD1. The sequenced sample was PBMCs. This CDR3 is CASSVGQDEKLFF. CDR3 bases: TGTGCCAGCAGTGTGGGACAGGATGAAAAACTGTTTTTT.